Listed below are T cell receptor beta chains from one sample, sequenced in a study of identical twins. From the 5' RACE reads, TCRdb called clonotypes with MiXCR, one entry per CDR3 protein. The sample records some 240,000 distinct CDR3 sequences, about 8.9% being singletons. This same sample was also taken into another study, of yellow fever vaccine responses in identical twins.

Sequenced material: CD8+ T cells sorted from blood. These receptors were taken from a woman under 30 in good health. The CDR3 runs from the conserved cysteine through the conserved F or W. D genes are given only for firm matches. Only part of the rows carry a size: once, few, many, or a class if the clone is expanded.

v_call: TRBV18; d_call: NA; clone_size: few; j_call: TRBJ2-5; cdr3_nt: TGTGCCAGCTCACCGTGGGGTCAGGGCCAAGAGACCCAGTACTTC; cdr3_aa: CASSPWGQGQETQYF
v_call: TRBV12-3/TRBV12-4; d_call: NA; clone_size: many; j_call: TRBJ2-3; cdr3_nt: TGTGCCAGCAGTTTTGCGCCGGCGCCAAGCACAGATACGCAGTATTTT; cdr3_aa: CASSFAPAPSTDTQYF
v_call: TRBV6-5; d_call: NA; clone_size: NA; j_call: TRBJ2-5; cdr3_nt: TGTGCCAGCAGTTACTCGACTAGACGAATCCAAGAGACCCAGTACTTC; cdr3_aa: CASSYSTRRIQETQYF
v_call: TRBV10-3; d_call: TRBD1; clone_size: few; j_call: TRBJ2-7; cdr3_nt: TGTGCCATCAGTGATCCCGGGACAGGGGGCCTTTACGAGCAGTACTTC; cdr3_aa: CAISDPGTGGLYEQYF
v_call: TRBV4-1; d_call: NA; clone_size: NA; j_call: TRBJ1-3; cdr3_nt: TGCGCCAGCAGCCAAAACTCCGACAGCCTCGGGAGGGATTTT; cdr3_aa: CASSQNSDSLGRDF
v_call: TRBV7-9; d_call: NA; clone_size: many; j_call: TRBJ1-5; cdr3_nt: TGTGCCAGCTCAATGGGGCCTAATCAGCCCCAGCATTTT; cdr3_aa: CASSMGPNQPQHF
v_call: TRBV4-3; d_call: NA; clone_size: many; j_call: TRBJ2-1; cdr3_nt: TGCGCCAGCAGCCTGGGTGTAGCGGACTCCTACAATGAGCAGTTCTTC; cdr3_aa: CASSLGVADSYNEQFF
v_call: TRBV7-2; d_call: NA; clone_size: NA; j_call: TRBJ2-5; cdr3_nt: TGTGCCAGCAGCTTAATTCGTGCCATCCAAGAGACCCAGTACTTC; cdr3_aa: CASSLIRAIQETQYF
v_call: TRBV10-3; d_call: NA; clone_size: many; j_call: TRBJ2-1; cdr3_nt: TGTGCCATCACTGAGGGGGCCGGGGGAGAATACAATGAGCAGTTCTTC; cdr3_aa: CAITEGAGGEYNEQFF
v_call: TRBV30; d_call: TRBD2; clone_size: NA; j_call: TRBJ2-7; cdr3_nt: TGTGCCTGGAGGATTCGCCTAGCGGGAGTCATCTACGAGCAGTACTTC; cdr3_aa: CAWRIRLAGVIYEQYF
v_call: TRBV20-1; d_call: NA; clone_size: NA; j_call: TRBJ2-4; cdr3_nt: TGCAGTGCTAGTACGGGGGTGGACATTCAGTACTTC; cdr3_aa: CSASTGVDIQYF
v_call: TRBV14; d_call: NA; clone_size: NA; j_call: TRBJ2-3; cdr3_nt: TGTGCCAGCAGCTATTACCTCGGGGCGGATACAGATACGCAGTATTTT; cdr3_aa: CASSYYLGADTDTQYF
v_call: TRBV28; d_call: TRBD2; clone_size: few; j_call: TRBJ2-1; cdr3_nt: TGTGCCAGCAGTACTAGCGGGAGTCTCAATGAGCAGTTCTTC; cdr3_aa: CASSTSGSLNEQFF
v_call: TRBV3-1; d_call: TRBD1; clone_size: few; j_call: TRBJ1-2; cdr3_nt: TGTGCCAGCAGCCAAGAACAGGGGCGAAACTATGGCTACACCTTC; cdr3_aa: CASSQEQGRNYGYTF
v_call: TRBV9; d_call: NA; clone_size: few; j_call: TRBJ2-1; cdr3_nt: TGTGCCAGCAGCGCCCGAAATGAGCAGTTCTTC; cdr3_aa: CASSARNEQFF
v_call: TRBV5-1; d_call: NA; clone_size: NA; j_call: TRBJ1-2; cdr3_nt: TGCGCCAGCAGCTCGTTACAGGGATCAAACTATGGCTACACCTTC; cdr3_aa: CASSSLQGSNYGYTF
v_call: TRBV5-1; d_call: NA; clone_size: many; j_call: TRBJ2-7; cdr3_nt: TGCGCCAGCAGCTTAATCCCGGGACCCGGTCCGCCCGAGCAGTACTTC; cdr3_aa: CASSLIPGPGPPEQYF
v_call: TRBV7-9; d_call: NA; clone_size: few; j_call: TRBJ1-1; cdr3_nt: TGTGCCAGCAGCACGGCGCCCCGAGCGGTCGCTGAAGCTTTCTTT; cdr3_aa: CASSTAPRAVAEAFF
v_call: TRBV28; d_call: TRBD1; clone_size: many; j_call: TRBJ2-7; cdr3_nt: TGTGCCAGCAGTTTATCAGGGACAGCTGTTGAGCAGTACTTC; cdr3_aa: CASSLSGTAVEQYF
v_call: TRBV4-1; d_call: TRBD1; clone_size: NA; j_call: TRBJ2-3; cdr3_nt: TGCGCCAGCAGCCAAATGGACAGGGTCGGCGATACGCAGTATTTT; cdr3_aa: CASSQMDRVGDTQYF
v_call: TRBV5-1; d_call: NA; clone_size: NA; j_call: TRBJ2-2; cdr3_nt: TGCGCCAGCAGCTTATCAGGAGTGGGGACCGGGGAGCTGTTTTTT; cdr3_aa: CASSLSGVGTGELFF
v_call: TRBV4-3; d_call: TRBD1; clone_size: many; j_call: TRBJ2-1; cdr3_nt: TGCGCCAGCAGCCAAGACTCACAGGGGAACTACAATGAGCAGTTCTTC; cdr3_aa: CASSQDSQGNYNEQFF
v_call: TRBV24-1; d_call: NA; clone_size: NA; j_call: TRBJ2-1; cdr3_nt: TGTGCCACCAGTGCGAGAGTTTCGGGGCAGGTGGATGAGCAGTTCTTC; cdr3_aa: CATSARVSGQVDEQFF
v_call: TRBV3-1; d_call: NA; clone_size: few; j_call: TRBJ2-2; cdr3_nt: TGTGCCAGCAGCCAAGATCGCGGGTACACCGGGGAGCTGTTTTTT; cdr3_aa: CASSQDRGYTGELFF
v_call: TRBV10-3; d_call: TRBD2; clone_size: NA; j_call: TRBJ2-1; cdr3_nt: TGTGCCATCAGTGGCTGGGCTAGCGGGGGGGCCTCCTACAATGAGCAGTTCTTC; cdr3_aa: CAISGWASGGASYNEQFF
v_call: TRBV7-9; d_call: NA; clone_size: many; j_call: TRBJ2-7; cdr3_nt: TGTGCCAGCAGACAGATGCAGGACGAGCAGTACTTC; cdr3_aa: CASRQMQDEQYF
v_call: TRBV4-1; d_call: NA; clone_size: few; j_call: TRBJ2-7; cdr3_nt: TGCGCCAGCAGCCAAGAAGGAACTAGGCTGGGCGAGCAGTACTTC; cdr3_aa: CASSQEGTRLGEQYF
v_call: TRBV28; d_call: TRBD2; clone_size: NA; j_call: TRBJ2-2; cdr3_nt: TGTGCCAGCAGTTACCCCTGGCTAGCGGGATCCACCGGGGAGCTGTTTTTT; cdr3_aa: CASSYPWLAGSTGELFF
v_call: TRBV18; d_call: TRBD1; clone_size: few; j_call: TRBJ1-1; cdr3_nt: TGTGCCAGCTCACCAATGGACAGGGGAGCTGACACTGAAGCTTTCTTT; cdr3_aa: CASSPMDRGADTEAFF
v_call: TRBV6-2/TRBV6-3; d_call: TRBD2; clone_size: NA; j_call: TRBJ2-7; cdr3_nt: TGTGCCAGCAGTCTGTCTAGCGGGAGGGCTCCGATCTACGAGCAGTACTTC; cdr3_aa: CASSLSSGRAPIYEQYF
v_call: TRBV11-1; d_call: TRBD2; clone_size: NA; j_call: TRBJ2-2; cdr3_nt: TGTGCCAGCAGCTTACCCAAGGTCGGCGGGAGCGGGACCGGGGAGCTGTTTTTT; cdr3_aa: CASSLPKVGGSGTGELFF
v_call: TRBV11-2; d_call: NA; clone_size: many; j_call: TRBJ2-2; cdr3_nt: TGTGCCAGCAGCTTGATGGACACGAACACCGGGGAGCTGTTTTTT; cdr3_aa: CASSLMDTNTGELFF
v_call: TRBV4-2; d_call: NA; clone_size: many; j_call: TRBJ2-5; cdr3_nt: TGTGCCAGCAGCCAAGAAGGCGGGCGTGAGACCCAGTACTTC; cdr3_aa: CASSQEGGRETQYF
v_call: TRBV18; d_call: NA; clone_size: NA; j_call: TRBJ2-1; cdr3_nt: TGTGCCAGCTCACCAATGGTTAATGAGCAGTTCTTC; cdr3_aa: CASSPMVNEQFF